This passage covers 28 T cell receptor beta chains from one sample sequenced in a study of CD8+CD57+ T cells in acquired aplastic anemia. The use of genomic DNA as template underpinned the TCR beta VDJ and CDR3 profiling. TCRdb re-called the reads through MiXCR, storing one row per CDR3 protein. Of a few hundred thousand distinct CDR3 sequences in the sample, approximately 80% are singletons; the top ten hold 35% to 50%. It was patients with CD8+CD57+ cell expansion by flow cytometry who were chosen for sequencing. Sequenced sample: sorted CD4+, CD8+, or CD8+CD57+ T cells (not recorded which) from PBMCs. The receptors derive from a human donor with aplastic anemia.

With respect to this clonotype: An end of the junction differs from the germline gene, which may be a read error. V gene TRBV7-2 combines with J gene TRBJ2-3; TRBD2 aligns across 8 bases. The CDR3 length is 15 residues. Germline V gene lookup returns CDR1 SGHTA and CDR2 FQGNSA. The DNA of the CDR3 is TGTGCCAGCAGCGTAGCGGGGCACAGCGCAGATGCCTACTATTTT. Translation gives CASSVAGHSADAYYF.

With respect to this clonotype: As the CDR3 is not closed by the conserved phenylalanine or tryptophan, this likely results from a read error. The DNA is omitted, as the CDR3 cannot be located on it reliably, and the CDR3 follows TCRdb's listing. The rearrangement joins TRBV7-2 to TRBJ2-3. Ends included, the CDR3 has 13 residues. CDR1 is SGHTA and CDR2 is FQGNSA in the germline V gene. The CDR3 loop is CASSLVTAETHTQ.

This chain joins TRBV15 and TRBJ1-4; D perhaps matches TRBD1 (6 bases). Looked up from germline, CDR1 is LNHNV and CDR2 is YYDKDF (reference sequence). The CDR3 loop spans 14 amino acids. Deletions cut 1 base from V and 3 bases from J, with 6 bases between. The CDR3 protein is CATSRAGANEKLFF. For the CDR3, the DNA is TGTGCCACCAGCAGAGCAGGGGCTAATGAAAAACTGTTTTTT.

In regard to this clonotype: Germline and junction disagree at one end, which may indicate a read error. The chain employs TRBV7-9 and TRBJ1-1; D call uncertain. There are 15 residues in the CDR3. Germline CDR1 SEHNR, CDR2 FQNEAQ (reference sequence). CDR3 in amino acids: CASSLELTWSTKAFF. Written as DNA, the CDR3 is TGTGCCAGCAGCTTAGAGCTGACCTGGAGCACTAAAGCTTTCTTT.

The V call is TRBV7-2, the J call TRBJ1-2, with D unresolved. The CDR3 has 15 amino acids. Trimming took 3 bases from V and 14 from J, leaving 25 bases between them. Germline V gene sequence: CDR1 SGHTA, CDR2 FQGNSA. The CDR3 reads CASSFASATSSASTF. The CDR3 DNA reads as TGTGCCAGCAGCTTTGCTAGCGCAACGAGCAGTGCTTCGACCTTC.

J is TRBJ1-2 and V is TRBV9; D unclear. CDR3 size: 15 residues. Between the trimmed V and J ends, which lost 2 bases and 3 bases, there was a span of 14 bases. Germline V gives CDR1 SGDLS, CDR2 YYNGEE. CDR3 amino acids: CASSVRSGADYGYTF. Here the CDR3 DNA reads TGTGCCAGCAGCGTGAGGTCGGGCGCCGACTATGGCTACACCTTC.

A remark on this clonotype: A single base separates this from a much larger clone, so it may be a read error. V gene TRBV7-8 combines with J gene TRBJ2-7; 7 bases match TRBD1. Germline assignment: CDR1 SGHVS and CDR2 FQNEAQ. The CDR3 contains 14 residues. CDR3 in amino acids: CASSFTPDGTALSF. The DNA of the CDR3 is TGTGCCAGCAGCTTTACTCCAGACGGGACAGCCCTTTCCTTC.

As to this clonotype: The junction and the germline gene differ at one end; a read error may be behind it. The rearrangement links TRBV9 to TRBJ2-5; the D is unclear. The V gene's germline CDR1 is SGDLS and CDR2 YYNGEE. There are 14 residues in the CDR3. As DNA, the CDR3 is TGTGCCACCAGCAGAGGCAGCGCACAAGAGACCCTACACTTC. Translating gives CATSRGSAQETLHF.

The rearrangement links TRBV7-9 to TRBJ2-7, with TRBD1 matching over 7 bases. The V and J ends lost 3 bases and 2 bases, in that order; junction bases with no gene match: 4. Germline V gives CDR1 SEHNR, CDR2 FQNEAQ (reference sequence). This CDR3 contains 14 residues. DNA for the CDR3: TGTGCCAGCAGCTTTACAGGGGAAACCTACGAGCAGTACTTC. This gives the protein CASSFTGETYEQYF.

This clonotype was seen more than once but under ten times. In nucleotides, the CDR3 is TGTGCCAGCAGCGCCGGGACTAGCGGGGGGTCGGATACGCAGTATTTT. It is translated as CASSAGTSGGSDTQYF. J is TRBJ2-3 and V is TRBV9; TRBD2 matches at 15 bases. J lost 6 bases, V lost 3 bases, and 5 bases had no gene match. Per germline, CDR1 SGDLS and CDR2 YYNGEE. This CDR3 has 16 residues.

The J gene is TRBJ2-1, the V gene TRBV2; no definite D call. Germline values: CDR1 SNHLY, CDR2 FYNNEI. CDR3 size: 16 residues. With 6 bases removed from V and 8 bases from J, the gap between germline ends came to 23 bases. The CDR3 here is CASSQVEPNGQDEQFF. CDR3 nucleotides: TGTGCCAGCAGCCAGGTAGAGCCAAACGGTCAGGATGAGCAGTTCTTC.

Concerning this clonotype itself: In this CDR3 the conserved last residue, phenylalanine or tryptophan, is missing, so a read error is likely. The limits of the CDR3 on the DNA are not certain, so only TCRdb's listed CDR3 is given. V usage is TRBV6-1 and J usage is TRBJ2-5; TRBD2 is the table's D call and was not checked against the DNA. The CDR3 spans 12 amino acids, including both terminal residues. Germline assignment: CDR1 MNHNS and CDR2 SASEGT. The CDR3 region is CASSRHTEGHQP.

A word on this clonotype: The conserved final phenylalanine or tryptophan is absent from the CDR3, which likely points to a read error. The limits of the CDR3 on the DNA are not certain, so only TCRdb's listed CDR3 is given. V is TRBV7-2 and J is TRBJ2-3; TRBD1, as called in the table, went unchecked against the DNA. Germline V gives CDR1 SGHTA, CDR2 FQGNSA. The CDR3 is 14 amino acids in total, end residues counted. The CDR3 reads CASSQQGGDRVKYL.

V gene TRBV7-8 combines with J gene TRBJ1-1; 7 bases agree with TRBD1. CDR3 length: 17 amino acids. J gave up 7 bases and V 0 bases, and 14 bases lay outside the gene matches. Germline loops: CDR1 SGHVS, CDR2 FQNEAQ. The CDR3 bases are TGTGCCAGCAGCTTAGCGGGAGGACAGGATACGCAGTATGAAGCTTTCTTT. This codes for CASSLAGGQDTQYEAFF.

The genes are TRBV9 and TRBJ2-7, with TRBD1 identical over 9 bases. Germline V gives CDR1 SGDLS, CDR2 YYNGEE. CDR3 length: 18 amino acids. Trimming cost V 4 bases and J 3 bases; bases outside gene matches: 17. This CDR3 is CASSFRGQGTDTHYEQYV. In nucleotides, the CDR3 is TGTGCCAGCAGCTTTCGGGGACAGGGCACAGATACGCACTACGAGCAGTACGTC.

The CDR3 DNA reads TGTGCCAGCAGCTCGGACCGGGGGTCCTCAACTCTGCAGTTCTTC. This sequence encodes CASSSDRGSSTLQFF. The J gene is TRBJ2-1, the V gene TRBV7-6; D may be TRBD2 (6 bases). Looked up from germline, CDR1 is SGHVS and CDR2 is FNYEAQ. Deletions cut 4 bases from V and 12 bases from J, with 22 bases between. The CDR3 extends over 15 amino acids.

With respect to this clonotype: The conserved phenylalanine or tryptophan is not found at the CDR3 terminus, so this likely reflects a read error. The V call is TRBV7-9, the J call TRBJ2-3; D is ambiguous. The J call may be incorrect, as the DNA end agrees better with TRBJ1-5. CDR1 and CDR2 (germline): SEHNR, FQNEAQ (reference sequence). The CDR3 extends over 13 amino acids. In DNA, the CDR3 is TGTGCCAGCAGCTACGCGGTAGGAGATGTCCAGCATTAC. Encoded protein: CASSYAVGDVQHY.

This clonotype has a handful of counts. The chain links TRBV7-3 to TRBJ1-4; no clear D. Germline CDR1 reads SGHTA; CDR2 reads FQGTGA. V gave up 5 bases and J gave up 6 bases, with 7 bases separating them. This CDR3 comprises 12 residues. Here the CDR3 reads CASSPRHEKLFF. The CDR3 DNA reads TGTGCCAGCAGCCCCCGACATGAAAAACTGTTTTTT.

The sample holds one count of this clonotype. Likely a read error: the CDR3 ends without its conserved phenylalanine or tryptophan. Because the CDR3's place on the DNA is in doubt, the DNA is left out and the CDR3 is given as listed by TCRdb. The chain has TRBV7-9 and TRBJ2-1; the table's D call TRBD2 went unverified against the DNA. The CDR3 adds up to 13 amino acids, both ends counted. Per germline, CDR1 SEHNR and CDR2 FQNEAQ (reference sequence). The CDR3 here is CASSDERSGGQVE.

The chain recombines TRBV7-2 with TRBJ2-7; weak D call: TRBD2 (6 bases). Germline V lookup: CDR1 SGHTA, CDR2 FQGNSA. This CDR3 comprises 12 residues. V lost 6 bases and J lost 3, with 9 bases in between. The CDR3 sequence: CASSPGGYEQYF. CDR3 nucleotides: TGTGCCAGCAGTCCCGGGGGCTACGAGCAGTACTTC.

This clonotype was observed at least ten times. The chain uses TRBV9 and TRBJ2-2; the D gene is possibly TRBD2 (5 bases). Per the germline V gene, CDR1 is SGDLS and CDR2 is YYNGEE. The CDR3 length is 14 residues. V lost 0 bases to trimming and J lost 4 bases, with 7 bases between them. CDR3 sequence: CASSVAGFTGELFF. CDR3 nucleotide sequence: TGTGCCAGCAGCGTAGCGGGGTTCACCGGGGAGCTGTTTTTT.

The rearrangement joins TRBV9 to TRBJ2-3; D is possibly TRBD1 or TRBD2 (5 bases each). Trimming pared 4 bases from V and 12 bases from J, leaving 21 bases between. CDR1 SGDLS and CDR2 YYNGEE come from the germline V gene. This CDR3 comprises 14 residues. CDR3 coding DNA: TGTGCCAGCAGCTTAGGGCGCCTGGGGGAGACCCAGTATTTT. Amino acid sequence: CASSLGRLGETQYF.

This chain joins TRBV7-9 and TRBJ1-2, with a possible D match to TRBD1 (6 bases). V lost 1 base to trimming and J lost 8 bases, with 14 bases between them. There are 14 residues in the CDR3. The germline V gene encodes CDR1 SEHNR and CDR2 FQNEAQ (reference sequence). CDR3 protein: CASSLERGSEGYTF. Written as DNA, the CDR3 is TGTGCCAGCAGCTTAGAAAGGGGGAGCGAGGGCTACACCTTC.

The chain joins TRBV7-8 to TRBJ2-1, with TRBD2 identical over 7 bases. CDR1 SGHVS and CDR2 FQNEAQ come from the germline V gene. The ends lost 6 bases at V and 15 bases at J; junction bases unmatched: 14. CDR3 length: 13 amino acids. The CDR3 region is CASSDGGVHGPFF. The CDR3 region has the DNA TGTGCCAGCAGTGATGGGGGGGTCCATGGGCCGTTCTTC.

Note on this clonotype: At one end the junction does not follow the germline gene, possibly because of a read error. Here the CDR3 DNA reads TGTGCCAGCAGCTTAGCGCGAGGGCGCGATACGCAACGTTTT. Its protein product is CASSLARGRDTQRF. This chain uses TRBV7-9 with TRBJ2-3, with D possibly matching TRBD2 (5 bases). The CDR3 is 14 residues long. The germline gives CDR1 SEHNR, CDR2 FQNEAQ (reference sequence).

The chain carries TRBV7-2 and TRBJ1-6; 10 bases agree with TRBD1. The CDR3 is 15 amino acids. V dropped 5 bases and J dropped 10; count of bases not matched to a gene: 8. CDR1 is SGHTA and CDR2 is FQGNSA in the germline V gene. The DNA for the CDR3 is TGTGCCAGCAGCCAACGACAGGGGGCTCGCTCACCCCTCCACTTT. Its translation is CASSQRQGARSPLHF.

This rearrangement joins TRBV7-8 to TRBJ1-1; 7 positions agree with TRBD1. The CDR3 is made up of 15 amino acids. CDR1 and CDR2 from the germline V gene are SGHVS and FQNEAQ. The V segment lost 1 base and the J segment 14 bases; nucleotides outside the gene matches: 16. CDR3 sequence reads: CASSLDLTGTADAFF. Here the CDR3 DNA reads TGTGCCAGCAGCTTAGATCTGACAGGGACAGCCGATGCCTTCTTT.

This rearrangement joins TRBV7-8 to TRBJ2-6; D unclear. CDR3 size: 17 residues. V shed 1 base and J shed 2 bases, with 12 bases lying between them. Germline lookup yields CDR1 SGHVS and CDR2 FQNEAQ. The CDR3 sequence is CASSLGTYYPGANVLTF. CDR3 nucleotides: TGTGCCAGCAGCTTAGGAACATATTACCCTGGGGCCAACGTCCTGACTTTC.